This T cell receptor beta chain was obtained from a study of CD8+ T cells in alopecia areata. The sequencing template was cDNA reverse transcribed from extracted RNA. The repertoire was sequenced with immunoSEQ multiplex PCR; TCRdb's copy has only in-frame clones and lacks some. The data contain about 150,000 clones, approximately 53% of them seen just once; the ten biggest clones take up approximately 19%. This clone came up a few times. V was pared by 1 base and J by 5 bases, with 6 bases of the junction left unmatched. The CDR3 is made up of 14 amino acids. Germline values: CDR1 SQVTM, CDR2 ANQGSEA.

The sequence was obtained from a human donor with alopecia areata. This chain uses TRBV29-1 with TRBJ2-7, with 9 bases fitting TRBD1. The material was CD8+ T cells sorted from blood, obtained at week 0. CDR3: CSVEGDRDINEQYF. CDR3 in DNA: TGCAGCGTTGAAGGGGACAGGGACATCAACGAGCAGTACTTC.